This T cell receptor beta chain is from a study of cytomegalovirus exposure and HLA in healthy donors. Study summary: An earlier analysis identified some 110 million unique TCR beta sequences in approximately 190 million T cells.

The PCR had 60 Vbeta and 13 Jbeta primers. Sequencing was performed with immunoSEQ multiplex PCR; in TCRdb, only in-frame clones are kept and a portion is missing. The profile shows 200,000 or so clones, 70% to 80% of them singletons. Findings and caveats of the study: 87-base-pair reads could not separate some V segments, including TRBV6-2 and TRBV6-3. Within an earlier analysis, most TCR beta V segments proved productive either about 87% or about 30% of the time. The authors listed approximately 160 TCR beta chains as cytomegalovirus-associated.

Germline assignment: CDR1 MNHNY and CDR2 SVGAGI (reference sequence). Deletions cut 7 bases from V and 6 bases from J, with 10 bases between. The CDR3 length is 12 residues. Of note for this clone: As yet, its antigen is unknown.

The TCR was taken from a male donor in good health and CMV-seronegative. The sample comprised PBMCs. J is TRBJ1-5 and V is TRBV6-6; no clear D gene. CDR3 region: CASINRGQPQHF. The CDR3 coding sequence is TGTGCCAGCATCAACCGGGGTCAGCCCCAGCATTTT.